This TCR beta chain was sequenced in a study of blood T cell repertoires in COVID-19. Overall study: Material from acute and convalescent COVID-19 was sourced from the United States, Italy and Spain.

Clones were read by immunoSEQ multiplex PCR, and TCRdb kept only the in-frame ones, dropping some. The sample lists 200,000 or so clones, 83% seen once, with around 6.1% in the top ten. What was sequenced was peripheral blood. This TCR was sampled from a woman aged 40 to 50 with acute or convalescent COVID-19.

CDR3 nucleotide sequence: TGTGCCAGCAGCTTGGGGGCTGAAATCTCCTATGGCTACACCTTC. Protein product: CASSLGAEISYGYTF. This chain uses TRBV5-5 with TRBJ1-2; no clear D gene. The CDR3 covers 15 residues. The V gene's germline CDR1 is SGHKS and CDR2 YYEKEE (reference sequence). Trimming stripped 0 bases from V and 4 bases from J, with 13 bases between.